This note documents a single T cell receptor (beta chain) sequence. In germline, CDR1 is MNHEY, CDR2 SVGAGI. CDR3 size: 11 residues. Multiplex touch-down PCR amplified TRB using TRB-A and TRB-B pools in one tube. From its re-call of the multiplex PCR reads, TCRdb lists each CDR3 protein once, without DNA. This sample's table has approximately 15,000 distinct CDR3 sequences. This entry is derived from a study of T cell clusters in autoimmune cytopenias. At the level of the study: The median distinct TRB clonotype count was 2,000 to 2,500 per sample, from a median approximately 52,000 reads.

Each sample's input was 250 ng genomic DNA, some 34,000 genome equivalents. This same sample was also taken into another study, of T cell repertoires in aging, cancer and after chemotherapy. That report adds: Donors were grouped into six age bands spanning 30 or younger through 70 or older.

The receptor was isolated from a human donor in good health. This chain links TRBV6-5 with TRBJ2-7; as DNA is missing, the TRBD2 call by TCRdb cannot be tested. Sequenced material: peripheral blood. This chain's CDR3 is CASSDGLEQYF.